A selection of T cell receptor beta chains follows, all from one sample in a study of T cell responses to AZD1222 COVID-19 vaccine. Method: immunoSEQ multiplex PCR; TCRdb's copy keeps in-frame clones and lacks some. The sample contains approximately 150,000 clones, 80% to 90% of which appear only once. Material: peripheral blood, obtained on day 0 of AZD1222 vaccination. All receptors derive from an adult in good health. CDR3s leave out the opening cysteine and the closing phenylalanine or tryptophan. Fields, in order: J gene, V gene, CDR3 protein.

TRBJ2-1 TRBV2 ASSEPEGRLWDEQF
TRBJ1-2 TRBV24-1 ATSDLLKTYRYPNYGYT
TRBJ2-1 TRBV2 ASTARQLAGYYNEQF
TRBJ2-5 TRBV15 ATSRGGRIGQETQY
TRBJ1-2 TRBV6-4 ASRSSRYGYT
TRBJ2-2 TRBV3-1/TRBV3-2 ASSPRIGELF
TRBJ2-7 TRBV27 ASSFTEQY
TRBJ2-7 TRBV2 ASSRQGSAYEQY
TRBJ1-5 TRBV6-2/TRBV6-3 ASSYSGFKGLSNQPQH
TRBJ1-2 TRBV5-5 ASSVVWAATNYGYT
TRBJ2-7 TRBV10-3 AISEPTSVTYEQY
TRBJ2-3 TRBV10-1 ASSESQGFTDTQY
TRBJ1-5 TRBV24-1 ATGGQGNQPQH
TRBJ1-2 TRBV5-6 ASSLTANYGYT
TRBJ2-5 TRBV24-1 ATSDIGGPQETQY
TRBJ2-7 TRBV6-5 ASSYGLNSYEQY
TRBJ2-2 TRBV7-2 ASSYDPINRGTGELF
TRBJ1-1 TRBV6-5 ASRTADRATEAF
TRBJ2-2 TRBV7-3 ASSLGYRLAGDGGTGELF
TRBJ2-1 TRBV4-3 ASSQNLYNEQF
TRBJ2-3 TRBV25-1 ASRQISGEGRTDTQY
TRBJ2-2 TRBV30 AWSVGGKDTGELF